A single sample is the source of the 17 T cell receptor beta chains below, sequenced in a study of T cell responses to AZD1222 COVID-19 vaccine. Only in-frame clones appear in the TCRdb table, and some are missing; sequencing was by immunoSEQ multiplex PCR. The sample has around 120,000 clones, about nine tenths seen once. Material: peripheral blood, obtained 28 days after the second AZD1222 dose. The receptors come from an adult who received the AZD1222 COVID-19 vaccine.

The chain uses TRBV7-3 and TRBJ2-2, with TRBD2 matching 11 bases. The germline gives CDR1 SGHTA, CDR2 FQGTGA. The CDR3 consists of 14 residues. With V trimmed by 5 bases and J by 6 bases, 2 bases remained unmatched. CDR3 DNA sequence: TGTGCCAGCAGCCGGGGACTAGCGGCCGGGGAGCTGTTTTTT. This codes for CASSRGLAAGELFF.

The CDR3 loop reads CASSLRGLGGYTF. CDR3 nucleotides: TGTGCCAGCAGCCTCAGGGGGCTGGGTGGCTACACCTTC. The chain recombines TRBV7-9 with TRBJ1-2, with 8 bases that match TRBD1. The CDR3 runs to 13 residues. Per the germline V gene, CDR1 is SEHNR and CDR2 is FQNEAQ (reference sequence). V lost 5 bases and J lost 7; bases outside the gene matches: 6.

The rearrangement uses TRBV5-4 and TRBJ2-1, with TRBD1 identical over 8 bases. The J segment lost 5 bases and the V segment lost 3 bases, leaving 7 bases of the junction unmatched. The CDR3 runs 15 residues. CDR1 is SGHNT, CDR2 YYREEE, per germline (reference sequence). CDR3 nucleotide sequence: TGTGCCAGCAGCTCCCGACAGGGGTCACACAATGAGCAGTTCTTC. It encodes CASSSRQGSHNEQFF.

The chain is built from TRBV19 and TRBJ1-1, with 9 bases fitting TRBD1. The V gene end was trimmed by 7 bases and the J gene end by 3 bases; junction bases not matched to a gene: 6. This CDR3 region has 14 residues. Germline-derived CDR1 and CDR2 are LNHDA and SQIVND (reference sequence). In DNA, the CDR3 is TGTGCCAGTACCACGGACAGGGGATACACTGAAGCTTTCTTT. It yields the protein CASTTDRGYTEAFF.

The CDR3 sequence is CASSYSVQGVTEAFF. In DNA form, the CDR3 reads TGTGCCAGCAGTTACTCGGTGCAGGGCGTCACTGAAGCTTTCTTT. The V call is TRBV6-5, the J call TRBJ1-1; the D gene is possibly TRBD1 (5 bases). The CDR3 totals 15 residues. CDR1 and CDR2 from the germline V gene are MNHEY and SVGAGI. Trimming took 0 bases from V and 4 from J, leaving 12 bases between them.

This chain connects TRBV5-5 to TRBJ2-7; the D call may be TRBD1 or TRBD2 (5 bases each). The ends were cut back, 7 bases at V and 0 bases at J, with 14 bases in the middle. The CDR3 has 14 residues. Per the germline V gene, CDR1 is SGHKS and CDR2 is YYEKEE (reference sequence). CDR3 in amino acids: CASSGLRRSYEQYF. Here the CDR3 DNA reads TGTGCCAGCTCGGGGCTCAGGCGCTCCTACGAGCAGTACTTC.

V and J are TRBV6-5 and TRBJ2-2; D is unresolved. This CDR3 region has 15 residues. Trimming left V 7 bases short and J 0 bases short, with 12 bases between. The germline CDR1 and CDR2 sequences are MNHEY and SVGAGI. CDR3 sequence: CASNQQDSNTGELFF. For the CDR3, the DNA is TGTGCCAGCAATCAGCAAGACTCGAACACCGGGGAGCTGTTTTTT.

The chain uses TRBV7-9 and TRBJ1-1; D is ambiguous. CDR1 is SEHNR, CDR2 FQNEAQ, per germline (reference sequence). The CDR3 totals 17 residues. V was clipped by 3 bases and J by 0 bases, with 17 bases between them. For the CDR3, the DNA is TGTGCCAGCAGCTTTTTTCACGGAGCGGGAATGAACACTGAAGCTTTCTTT. It specifies CASSFFHGAGMNTEAFF.

This sequence joins TRBV7-3 and TRBJ1-1; a possible D gene is TRBD1 (5 bases). This CDR3 contains 13 residues. V lost 3 bases to trimming and J lost 2 bases, with 7 bases between them. Germline loops: CDR1 SGHTA, CDR2 FQGTGA. The chain's CDR3 is CASSLTANTEAFF. The DNA of the CDR3 is TGTGCCAGCAGCTTGACAGCAAACACTGAAGCTTTCTTT.

The chain couples TRBV7-2 to TRBJ1-1; the match to TRBD1 covers 8 bases. This CDR3 is 15 amino acids long. Germline assignment: CDR1 SGHTA and CDR2 FQGNSA. Trimming cost V 4 bases and J 3 bases; bases outside gene matches: 7. This CDR3 reads CASSSTGVRYTEAFF. Written as DNA, the CDR3 is TGTGCCAGCAGCTCGACAGGGGTTCGGTACACTGAAGCTTTCTTT.

The rearrangement joins TRBV6-5 to TRBJ1-2; tentative D call: TRBD1 (5 bases). The germline V and J ends were trimmed by 0 bases and 5 bases, with 10 bases remaining between them. Germline CDR1 reads MNHEY; CDR2 reads SVGAGI. This CDR3 region has 14 residues. The CDR3 loop reads CASSYSGRGYGYTF. In DNA form, the CDR3 reads TGTGCCAGCAGTTACTCGGGACGGGGGTATGGCTACACCTTC.

J is TRBJ1-6 and V is TRBV11-2; unclear D gene. The V end was cut by 1 base, the J end by 0 bases, with 4 bases between. The V gene's germline CDR1 is SGHAT and CDR2 FQNNGV. This CDR3 is built from 15 residues. In DNA, the CDR3 is TGTGCCAGCAGCTTAGCTATCTCCTATAATTCACCCCTCCACTTT. Residues: CASSLAISYNSPLHF.

Concerning this clone: A junction end diverges from the germline sequence, so it may reflect a read error. The V and J genes are TRBV7-2 and TRBJ1-2; 8 bases line up with TRBD1. The CDR3 is 14 amino acids. Germline values: CDR1 SGHTA, CDR2 FQGNSA. The CDR3: CASSLGQGNFGYTF. The CDR3 bases are TGTGCCAGCAGCTTAGGACAGGGGAACTTTGGCTACACCTTC.

The chain joins TRBV4-3 to TRBJ1-6; D call uncertain. The germline gives CDR1 LGHNA, CDR2 YSLEER. V lost 0 bases to trimming and J lost 6 bases, with 12 bases between them. CDR3 length equals 16 residues. CDR3 in DNA: TGCGCCAGCAGCCAAGAAGCGTCAGGCAGTAATTCACCCCTCCACTTT. Protein: CASSQEASGSNSPLHF.

V and J are TRBV6-2 or TRBV6-3 and TRBJ2-3; the match to TRBD2 covers 11 bases. The junction had 13 bases not matched to a gene; V was cut back by 6 bases and J by 11 bases. The CDR3 spans 15 residues. Looked up from germline, CDR1 is MNHEY and CDR2 is SVGEGT. Here the CDR3 reads CASSYLGTSGRQQYF. The CDR3 region has the DNA TGTGCCAGCAGCTATCTAGGGACTAGCGGACGCCAGCAGTATTTT.

The genes are TRBV29-1 and TRBJ2-3; no firm D call. V shed 6 bases and J shed 1 base, with 11 bases lying between them. The CDR3 consists of 13 residues. CDR1 and CDR2 from the germline V gene are SQVTM and ANQGSEA. CDR3 amino acids: CSVGLVGTDTQYF. The CDR3 nucleotides read TGCAGCGTGGGATTAGTCGGCACAGATACGCAGTATTTT.

The chain combines TRBV12-3 or TRBV12-4 with TRBJ2-1; TRBD2 agrees at 7 bases. Losses at the gene ends were 1 base for V and 9 bases for J; bases not matched to a gene: 3. The CDR3 length is 13 residues. This chain's CDR3 is CASSLGREGEQFF. The CDR3 DNA follows: TGTGCCAGCAGTTTAGGGAGGGAGGGTGAGCAGTTCTTC.